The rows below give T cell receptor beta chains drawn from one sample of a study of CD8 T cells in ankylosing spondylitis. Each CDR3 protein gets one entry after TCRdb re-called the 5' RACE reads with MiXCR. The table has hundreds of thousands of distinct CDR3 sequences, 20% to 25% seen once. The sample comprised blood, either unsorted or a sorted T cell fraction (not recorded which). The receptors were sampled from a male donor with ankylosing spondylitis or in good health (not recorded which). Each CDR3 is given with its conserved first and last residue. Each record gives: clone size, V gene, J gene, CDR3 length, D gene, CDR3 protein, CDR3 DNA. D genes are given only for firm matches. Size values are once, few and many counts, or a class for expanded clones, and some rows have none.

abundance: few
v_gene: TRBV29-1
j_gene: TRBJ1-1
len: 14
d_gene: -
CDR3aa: CSVEGTAGNTEAFF
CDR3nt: TGCAGCGTTGAAGGGACAGCGGGGAACACTGAAGCTTTCTTT

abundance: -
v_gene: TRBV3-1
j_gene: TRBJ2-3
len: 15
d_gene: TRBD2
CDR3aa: CASSQGGGGTDTQYF
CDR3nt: TGTGCCAGCAGCCAAGGTGGGGGGGGAACAGATACGCAGTATTTT

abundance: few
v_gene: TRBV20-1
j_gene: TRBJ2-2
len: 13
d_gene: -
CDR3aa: CSSWADLTGELFF
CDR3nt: TGCAGTTCTTGGGCGGATCTCACCGGGGAGCTGTTTTTT

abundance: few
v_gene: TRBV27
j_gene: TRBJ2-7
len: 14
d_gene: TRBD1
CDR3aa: CASRETGAWNEQYF
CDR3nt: TGTGCCAGCAGGGAAACAGGGGCTTGGAACGAGCAGTACTTC

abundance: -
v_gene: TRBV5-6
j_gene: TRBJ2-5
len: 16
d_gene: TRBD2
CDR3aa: CASSFSGTSGRGTQYF
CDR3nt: TGTGCCAGCAGCTTCTCGGGGACTAGCGGCCGTGGGACCCAGTACTTC

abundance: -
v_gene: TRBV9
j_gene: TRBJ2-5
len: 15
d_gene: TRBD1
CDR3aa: CASSAEQGHQVTQYF
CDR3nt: TGTGCCAGCAGCGCAGAACAGGGGCACCAGGTGACCCAGTACTTC

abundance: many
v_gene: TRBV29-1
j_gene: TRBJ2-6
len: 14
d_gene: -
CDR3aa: CSVQDGSGANVLTF
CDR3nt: TGCAGCGTTCAGGACGGCTCTGGGGCCAACGTCCTGACTTTC

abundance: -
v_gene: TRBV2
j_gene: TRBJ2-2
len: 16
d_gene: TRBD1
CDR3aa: CASSEHQGVLGGELFF
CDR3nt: TGTGCCAGCAGTGAACATCAGGGGGTATTAGGCGGGGAGCTGTTTTTT

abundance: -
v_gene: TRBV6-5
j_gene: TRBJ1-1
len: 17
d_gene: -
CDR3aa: CASSYSIFAGGNTEAFF
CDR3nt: TGTGCCAGCAGTTACTCGATATTCGCCGGCGGGAACACTGAAGCTTTCTTT

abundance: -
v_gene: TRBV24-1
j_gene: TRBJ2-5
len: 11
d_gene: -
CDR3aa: CATSTEETQYF
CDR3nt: TGTGCCACCAGCACCGAAGAGACCCAGTACTTC

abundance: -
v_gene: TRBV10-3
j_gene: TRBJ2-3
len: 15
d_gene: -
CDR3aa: CAISESELGTDTQYF
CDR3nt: TGTGCCATCAGTGAGTCGGAGCTTGGCACAGATACGCAGTATTTT

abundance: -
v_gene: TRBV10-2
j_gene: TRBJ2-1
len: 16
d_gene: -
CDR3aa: CASSPTGWGSYNEQFF
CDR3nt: TGCGCCAGCAGTCCTACAGGGTGGGGGTCCTACAATGAGCAGTTCTTC

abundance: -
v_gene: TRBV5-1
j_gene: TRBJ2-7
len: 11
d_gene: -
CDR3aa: CASSLGGGQYF
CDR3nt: TGCGCCAGCAGCTTGGGCGGAGGGCAGTACTTC

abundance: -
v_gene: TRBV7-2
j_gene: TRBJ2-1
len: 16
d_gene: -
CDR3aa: CASSLVRGLTYNEQFF
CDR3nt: TGTGCCAGCAGCTTAGTACGGGGGTTAACCTACAATGAGCAGTTCTTC

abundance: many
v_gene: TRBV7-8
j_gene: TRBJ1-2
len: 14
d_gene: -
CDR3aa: CASSLASQMDGYTF
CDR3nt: TGTGCCAGCAGCTTAGCATCCCAAATGGATGGCTACACCTTC

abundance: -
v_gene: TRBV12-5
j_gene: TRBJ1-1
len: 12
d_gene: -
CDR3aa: CASGIGNTEAFF
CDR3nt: TGTGCTAGTGGGATCGGCAACACTGAAGCTTTCTTT

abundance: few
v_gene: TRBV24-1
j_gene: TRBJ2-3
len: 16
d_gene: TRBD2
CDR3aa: CATSKTSGVYTDTQYF
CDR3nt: TGTGCCACCAGTAAGACTAGCGGGGTTTACACAGATACGCAGTATTTT

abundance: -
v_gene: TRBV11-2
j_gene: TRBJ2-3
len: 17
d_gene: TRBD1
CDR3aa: CASSLVARTGVADTQYF
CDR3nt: TGTGCCAGCAGCTTAGTGGCAAGGACAGGGGTAGCAGATACGCAGTATTTT

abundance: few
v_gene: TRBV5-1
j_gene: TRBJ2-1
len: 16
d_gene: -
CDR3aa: CASTLYDSGFHNEQFF
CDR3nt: TGCGCCAGCACCCTTTATGACAGTGGTTTCCACAATGAGCAGTTCTTC

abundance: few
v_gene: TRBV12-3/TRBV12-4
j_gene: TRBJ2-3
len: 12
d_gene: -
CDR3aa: CASRSSTDTQYF
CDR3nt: TGTGCCAGCAGGTCTAGCACAGATACGCAGTATTTT

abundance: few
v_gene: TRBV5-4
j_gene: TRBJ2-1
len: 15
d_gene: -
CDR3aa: CASSLIGVSYNEQFF
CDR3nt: TGTGCCAGCAGCTTGATAGGGGTCTCCTACAATGAGCAGTTCTTC

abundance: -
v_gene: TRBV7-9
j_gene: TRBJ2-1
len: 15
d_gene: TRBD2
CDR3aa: CASSLVTSGSNEQFF
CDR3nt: TGTGCCAGCAGCTTAGTAACTAGCGGGAGCAATGAGCAGTTCTTC

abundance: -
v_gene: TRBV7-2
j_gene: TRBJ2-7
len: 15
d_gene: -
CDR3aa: CASSLRYRADYEQYF
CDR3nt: TGTGCCAGCAGCTTAAGGTACAGGGCGGACTACGAGCAGTACTTC

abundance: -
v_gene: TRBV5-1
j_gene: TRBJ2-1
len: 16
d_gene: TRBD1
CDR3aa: CASSPIGTGVYNEQFF
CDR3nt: TGCGCCAGCAGCCCGATTGGGACAGGGGTATACAATGAGCAGTTCTTC

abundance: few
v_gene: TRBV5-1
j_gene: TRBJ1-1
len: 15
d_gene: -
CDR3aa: CASSYFQGVNTEAFF
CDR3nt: TGCGCCAGCAGCTATTTCCAGGGTGTTAACACTGAAGCTTTCTTT

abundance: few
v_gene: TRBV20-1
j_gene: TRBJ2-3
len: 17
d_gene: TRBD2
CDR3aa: CSARRLAGAKFTDTQYF
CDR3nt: TGCAGTGCTAGAAGGCTAGCGGGGGCCAAATTCACAGATACGCAGTATTTT

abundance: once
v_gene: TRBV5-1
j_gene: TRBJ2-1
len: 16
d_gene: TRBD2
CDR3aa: CASSAPGLAGANEQFF
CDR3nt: TGCGCCAGCAGTGCCCCGGGACTAGCGGGGGCCAATGAGCAGTTCTTC

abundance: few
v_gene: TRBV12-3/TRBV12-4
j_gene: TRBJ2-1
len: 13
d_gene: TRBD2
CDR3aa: CASSSGLAIEQFF
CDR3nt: TGTGCCAGCAGTTCGGGACTAGCGATTGAGCAGTTCTTC

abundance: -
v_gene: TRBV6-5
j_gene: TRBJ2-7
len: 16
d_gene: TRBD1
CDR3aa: CASSSDPGQGYYEQYF
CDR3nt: TGTGCCAGCAGTTCCGACCCGGGACAGGGGTACTACGAGCAGTACTTC

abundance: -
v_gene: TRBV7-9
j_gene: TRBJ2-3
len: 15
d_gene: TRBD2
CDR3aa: CASSSAQRGADTQYF
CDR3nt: TGTGCCAGCAGCTCAGCCCAGCGGGGGGCAGATACGCAGTATTTT

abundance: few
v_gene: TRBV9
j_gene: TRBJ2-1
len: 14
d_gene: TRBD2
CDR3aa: CASSPRWGGNEQFF
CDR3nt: TGTGCCAGCAGCCCCCGGTGGGGGGGCAATGAGCAGTTCTTC

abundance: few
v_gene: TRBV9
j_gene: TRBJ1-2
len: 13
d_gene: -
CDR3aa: CASSVGGNYGYTF
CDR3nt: TGTGCCAGCAGCGTAGGGGGTAACTATGGCTACACCTTC

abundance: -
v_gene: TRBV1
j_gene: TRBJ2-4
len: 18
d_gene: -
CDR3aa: CTSSQGTNVGIAKNIQYF
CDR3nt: TGCACCAGCAGCCAGGGGACTAACGTTGGCATAGCCAAAAACATTCAGTACTTC

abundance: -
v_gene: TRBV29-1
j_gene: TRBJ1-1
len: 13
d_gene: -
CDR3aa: CSVSGGGRTEAFF
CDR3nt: TGCAGCGTTTCCGGAGGAGGTCGGACTGAAGCTTTCTTT

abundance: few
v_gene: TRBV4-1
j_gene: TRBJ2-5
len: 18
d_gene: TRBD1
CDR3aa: CASSQATGGREEGETQYF
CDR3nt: TGCGCCAGCAGCCAAGCGACAGGGGGCAGAGAAGAGGGAGAGACCCAGTACTTC

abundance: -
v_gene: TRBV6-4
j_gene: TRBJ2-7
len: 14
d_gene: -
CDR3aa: CASSGPAGGYEQYF
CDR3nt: TGTGCCAGCAGTGGACCGGCGGGTGGCTACGAGCAGTACTTC

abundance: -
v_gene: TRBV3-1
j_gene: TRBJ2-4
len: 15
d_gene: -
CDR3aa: CASSQAAGAKNIQYF
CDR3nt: TGTGCCAGCAGCCAAGCGGCAGGAGCAAAAAACATTCAGTACTTC

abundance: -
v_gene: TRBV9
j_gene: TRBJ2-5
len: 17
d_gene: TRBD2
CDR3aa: CASSTEYSGGEQETQYF
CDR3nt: TGTGCCAGCTCCACAGAGTATAGCGGGGGGGAACAAGAGACCCAGTACTTC

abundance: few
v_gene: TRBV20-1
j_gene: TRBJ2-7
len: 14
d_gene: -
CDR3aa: CSARDSRAGWEQYF
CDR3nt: TGCAGTGCTAGAGATTCTCGGGCAGGGTGGGAGCAGTACTTC

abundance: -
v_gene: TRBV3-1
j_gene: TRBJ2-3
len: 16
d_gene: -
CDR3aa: CASSQGDQDSTDTQYF
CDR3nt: TGTGCCAGCAGCCAAGGGGACCAAGATTCCACAGATACGCAGTATTTT

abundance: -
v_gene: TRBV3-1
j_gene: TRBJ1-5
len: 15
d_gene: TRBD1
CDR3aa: CASSQTGTGDQPQHF
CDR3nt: TGTGCCAGCAGCCAAACCGGGACAGGAGATCAGCCCCAGCATTTT

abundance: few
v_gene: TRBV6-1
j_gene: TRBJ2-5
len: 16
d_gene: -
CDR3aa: CASSPLARGGGETQYF
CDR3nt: TGTGCCAGCAGTCCACTGGCCCGGGGAGGCGGGGAGACCCAGTACTTC

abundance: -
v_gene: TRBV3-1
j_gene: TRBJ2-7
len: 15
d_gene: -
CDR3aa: CASSQDLEGFYEQYF
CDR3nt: TGTGCCAGCAGCCAAGATCTCGAAGGGTTCTACGAGCAGTACTTC

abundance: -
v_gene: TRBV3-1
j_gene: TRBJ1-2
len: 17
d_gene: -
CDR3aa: CASSHSFLGKFEFGYTF
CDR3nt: TGTGCCAGCAGCCATAGTTTTCTGGGGAAATTTGAGTTTGGCTACACCTTC

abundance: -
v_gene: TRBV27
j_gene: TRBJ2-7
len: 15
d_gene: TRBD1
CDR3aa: CASSFEGQGYYEQYF
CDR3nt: TGTGCCAGCAGCTTCGAGGGACAGGGGTACTACGAGCAGTACTTC

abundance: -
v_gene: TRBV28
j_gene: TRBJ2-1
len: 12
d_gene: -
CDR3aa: CASSRGQTEQFF
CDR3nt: TGTGCCAGCAGCCGTGGACAGACTGAGCAGTTCTTC

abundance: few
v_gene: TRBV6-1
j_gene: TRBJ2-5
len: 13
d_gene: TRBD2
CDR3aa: CATRVSGVETQYF
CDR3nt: TGTGCCACACGGGTTAGCGGGGTAGAGACCCAGTACTTC

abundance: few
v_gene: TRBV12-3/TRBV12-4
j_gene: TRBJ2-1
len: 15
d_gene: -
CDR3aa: CASSSDRTGYNEQFF
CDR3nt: TGTGCCAGCAGCTCCGACAGGACCGGCTACAATGAGCAGTTCTTC

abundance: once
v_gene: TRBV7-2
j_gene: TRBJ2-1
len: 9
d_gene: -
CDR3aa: CASSPRQFF
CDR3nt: TGTGCCAGCAGTCCCAGACAGTTCTTC